The present TCR beta chain was sequenced within a study of CD8 T cells in Susac syndrome. The multiple sclerosis control group comprised treatment-naive patients with stable or active relapsing-remitting disease. In contrast to the negatively isolated CD8+ and CD4+ T cells, TEMRA cells were FACS-enriched. RNA was extracted with the RNeasy kit, and a quantity of 0.5 to 1 ug was reverse transcribed using random hexamers. Across 54 Vbeta and 13 Jbeta, TCR beta CDR3 was amplified with immunoSEQ multiplex PCR. TCRdb fed the immunoSEQ multiplex PCR reads into MiXCR, producing one record per CDR3 protein. The sample lists approximately 120,000 distinct CDR3 sequences, over 85% occurring once. CDR1 and CDR2 (germline): SGHTA, FQGTGA. The CDR3 runs to 14 residues. V was cut by 0 bases and J by 8 bases, with 8 bases left in between.

The source of this sequence is a human donor with multiple sclerosis. V and J are TRBV7-3 and TRBJ1-6; no reliable D call. Material for sequencing was CD8+ T cells from PBMCs. CDR3 sequence reads: CASSLTAEDSPLHF. The CDR3 DNA follows: TGTGCCAGCAGCTTAACGGCGGAGGATTCACCCCTCCACTTT.